This T cell receptor beta chain derives from a study of CD8+ T cells in alopecia areata. Treatment indicated: oral pan-JAK inhibitor, 5-10 mg twice daily. PBMCs were stained for CD3, CD4 and CD8, and CD4+ and CD8+ T cells were sorted. Of note for this clone: As yet, its antigen is unknown.

Following RNA extraction, reverse transcription yielded cDNA that acted as the sequencing template. Libraries were prepared by immunoSEQ multiplex PCR; TCRdb keeps only in-frame clonotypes and omits some of them. The sample shows 150,000 to 200,000 clones, 60% to 75% of them seen only once. Findings and caveats of the study: Scalp clonality and expanded CD8+ clones among the top 100 showed significant decreases with tofacitinib.

V lost 4 bases to trimming and J lost 3 bases, with 7 bases between them. CDR3 length: 13 residues. The germline V gene encodes CDR1 MGHRA and CDR2 YSYEKL. The chain carries TRBV4-1 and TRBJ1-5; D unclear. Sequenced material: CD4+ T cells sorted from blood, taken at week 24, from a patient treated with tofacitinib. The source is a human donor with alopecia areata. In DNA form, the CDR3 reads TGCGCCAGCAGCCCCGACACCAATCAGCCCCAGCATTTT. Translation gives CASSPDTNQPQHF.